Listed below are T cell receptor beta chains from one sample, sequenced in a study of control samples from healthy donors and cancer patients. The table came from immunoSEQ multiplex PCR; TCRdb's copy has only in-frame clones and leaves some out. The sample includes some 18,000 clones, 80% to 90% of them seen just once. Sequencing input: PBMCs. Receptors were obtained from an older woman with lung cancer. Both conserved end residues are trimmed from each CDR3.

v_gene: TRBV6-6
CDR3aa: ASSYSSSAQY

v_gene: TRBV3-1/TRBV3-2
CDR3aa: ASGDGNEQF

v_gene: TRBV28
CDR3aa: ASRGGGRYEQY

v_gene: TRBV29-1
CDR3aa: SVREYEQY

v_gene: TRBV6-5
CDR3aa: ASRQGPYEQY

v_gene: TRBV11-2
CDR3aa: ASSPRQGSYEQY

v_gene: TRBV30
CDR3aa: AWRTLYNEQF

v_gene: TRBV18
CDR3aa: ASSPKQGLGANVLT

v_gene: TRBV7-2
CDR3aa: ASSGYGTSGTTGELF

v_gene: TRBV6-2/TRBV6-3
CDR3aa: ASSYVNTEAF

v_gene: TRBV2
CDR3aa: ASKDRLNTEAF

v_gene: TRBV5-4
CDR3aa: ASSFGAGSEQY

v_gene: TRBV24-1
CDR3aa: ATSDPTSTSGNTIY

v_gene: TRBV5-5
CDR3aa: ASSLAGRGQPQH

v_gene: TRBV7-2
CDR3aa: ASSLVAYSTDTQY

v_gene: TRBV27
CDR3aa: ASSRGGYEQY

v_gene: TRBV6-5
CDR3aa: ASRPTSGERLRQF

v_gene: TRBV29-1
CDR3aa: SVGRGTGGYEQY

v_gene: TRBV7-3
CDR3aa: ASSLGPDNEQF

v_gene: TRBV10-3
CDR3aa: AISVEGTEAF

v_gene: TRBV6-5
CDR3aa: ASSYATSGTTDTQY

v_gene: TRBV19
CDR3aa: ASSIEDSTDTQY

v_gene: TRBV19
CDR3aa: ASSMSVMNTEAF

v_gene: TRBV20-1
CDR3aa: SARDPVKLF

v_gene: TRBV4-2
CDR3aa: ASSQEAAGGVNEQF

v_gene: TRBV27
CDR3aa: ASSLSSGTLIQY